Many counts were recorded for the clone carrying this T cell receptor (beta chain). Its cognate antigen is unknown. This record comes from a study of early T cells in non-severe SARS-CoV-2 infection. Study information: Sequenced bulk RNA came from whole blood that was unsorted, and chains were unpaired. Findings and limits, study-wide: Missing private and CD4 specificities, VDJdb matching favored anti-spike CD8 responses.

Attachment of unique molecular identifiers was made to individual cDNA molecules. TCRdb reanalysed the 5' RACE reads using MiXCR and keeps one entry per CDR3 protein. The sample holds approximately 79,000 distinct CDR3 sequences, roughly 13% seen once. The CDR3 is 16 amino acids. V was pared by 1 base and J by 0 bases, with 13 bases between. CDR1 and CDR2 (germline): DFQATT, SNEGSKA (reference sequence). The TCR was taken from an adult who was a healthcare worker with PCR-confirmed SARS-CoV-2 infection or an uninfected control (not recorded which). V usage is TRBV20-1 and J usage is TRBJ2-1; possibly TRBD2 for D (5 bases). The specimen sequenced was whole blood. CDR3 DNA sequence: TGCAGTGCTAGAGGGTCCGGGATAAGCTCCTACAATGAGCAGTTCTTC. Translated: CSARGSGISSYNEQFF.